One and the same sample provided the 15 T cell receptor beta chains below, sequenced in a study of CD8 T cells in Susac syndrome. Reverse transcription of 0.5 to 1 ug RNA was performed with random hexamers. MiXCR was run by TCRdb on the immunoSEQ multiplex PCR reads, yielding one entry per CDR3 protein. In the table there are around 100,000 distinct CDR3 sequences, nearly 97% of which are singletons. The sample comprised CD8+ T cells from PBMCs. These receptors came from a human donor with Susac syndrome.

This clonotype was seen once. The chain combines TRBV29-1 with TRBJ2-3; 8 bases match TRBD1. Germline V gene data show CDR1 as SQVTM and CDR2 as ANQGSEA. The CDR3 has 17 residues. V trimming: 1 base; J trimming: 1 base; junction bases outside the gene matches: 10. CDR3 nucleotides: TGCAGCGTTGAAGGAGGACAGGGTTTTGTCCGCACAGATACGCAGTATTTT. This translates into CSVEGGQGFVRTDTQYF.

This clonotype was observed once. The genes are TRBV29-1 and TRBJ2-7, with TRBD1 as a possible D gene (5 bases). Germline lookup yields CDR1 SQVTM and CDR2 ANQGSEA. This CDR3 comprises 15 residues. V was cut by 0 bases and J by 4 bases, with 16 bases left in between. This CDR3 reads CSVEDSQGPMYEQYF. CDR3 DNA: TGCAGCGTTGAAGATAGCCAGGGCCCGATGTACGAGCAGTACTTC.

The chain links TRBV28 to TRBJ2-1; 12 nucleotides agree with TRBD2. The CDR3 consists of 15 residues. The trim removed 5 bases at V and 4 bases at J, leaving 3 bases unmatched. Germline lookup yields CDR1 MDHEN and CDR2 SYDVKM. CDR3 loop: CASSPTSGRYNEQFF. DNA of the CDR3: TGTGCCAGCAGTCCGACTAGCGGGAGATACAATGAGCAGTTCTTC. The full variable domain, rest sourced from reference TRBV28 and TRBJ2-1, is DVKVTQSSRYLVKRTGEKVFLECVQDMDHENMFWYRQDPGLGLRLIYFSYDVKMKEKGDIPEGYSVSREKKERFSLILESASTNQTSMYLCASSPTSGRYNEQFFGPGTRLTVL.

V and J are TRBV25-1 and TRBJ2-1; D is perhaps TRBD2 (6 bases). Trimming pared 7 bases from V and 0 bases from J, leaving 16 bases between. Germline-derived CDR1 and CDR2 are MGHDK and SYGVNS. The CDR3 is 16 residues long. CDR3 amino acids: CASTQGGGFSYNEQFF. The CDR3 DNA reads as TGTGCCAGCACCCAAGGTGGAGGGTTCTCCTACAATGAGCAGTTCTTC.

V is TRBV20-1 and J is TRBJ2-3; no definite D call. CDR3 length: 12 amino acids. Trimming stripped 6 bases from V and 5 bases from J, with 12 bases between. Germline assignment: CDR1 DFQATT and CDR2 SNEGSKA (reference sequence). As DNA, the CDR3 is TGCAGTGCCCCAGACCTGGGAGATACGCAGTATTTT. The encoded protein is CSAPDLGDTQYF.

V and J are TRBV20-1 and TRBJ2-5; 9 positions match TRBD2. CDR1 is DFQATT, CDR2 SNEGSKA, per germline (reference sequence). The CDR3 length is 15 residues. V shed 3 bases and J 5 bases; nucleotides not matched to a gene: 10. CDR3 sequence (DNA): TGCAGTGCTAGCAACGGCGGGGGGGCCTTCGAGACCCAGTACTTC. Its protein is CSASNGGGAFETQYF.

V and J are TRBV29-1 and TRBJ2-7, with 9 bases identical to TRBD2. Germline CDR1 and CDR2: SQVTM and ANQGSEA. CDR3 length equals 14 residues. DNA of the CDR3: TGCTCGATACTAGCGGGTTACCTGACCTACGAGCAGTACTTC. The encoded protein is CSILAGYLTYEQYF.

The V call is TRBV29-1, the J call TRBJ2-1, with 13 positions matching TRBD2. The CDR3 extends over 14 amino acids. Germline values: CDR1 SQVTM, CDR2 ANQGSEA. Trimming took 5 bases from V and 8 from J; bases not matched to a gene: 6. CDR3 sequence (DNA): TGCAGCGTTCGCACTAGCGGGGGGGCCCATGAGCAGTTCTTC. It codes for CSVRTSGGAHEQFF.

This chain uses TRBV15 with TRBJ2-5, with D tentatively TRBD1 or TRBD2 (5 bases each). In germline, CDR1 is LNHNV, CDR2 YYDKDF (reference sequence). This CDR3 comprises 16 residues. The V and J ends lost 5 bases and 1 base respectively, with 17 bases between them. CDR3 sequence reads: CATSPRGRLTQETQYF. The CDR3 DNA reads as TGTGCCACCAGCCCCCGGGGACGCCTAACCCAAGAGACCCAGTACTTC.

The chain uses TRBV9 and TRBJ1-1; D unresolved. CDR3 length equals 13 residues. Germline CDR1 SGDLS, CDR2 YYNGEE. V lost 3 bases and J 4 bases, leaving 10 bases between the germline ends. The CDR3 nucleotides are TGTGCCAGCAGCGACCAACGGGGCACTGAAGCTTTCTTT. Translated: CASSDQRGTEAFF. The full variable domain, with the rest looked up from reference TRBV9 and TRBJ1-1, is DSGVTQTPKHLITATGQRVTLRCSPRSGDLSVYWYQQSLDQGLQFLIQYYNGEERAKGNILERFSAQQFPDLHSELNLSSLELGDSALYFCASSDQRGTEAFFGQGTRLTVV.

This chain connects TRBV28 to TRBJ2-7; D uncertain. The CDR3 is 14 residues long. Per the germline V gene, CDR1 is MDHEN and CDR2 is SYDVKM. V lost 4 bases and J 2 bases, leaving 12 bases between the germline ends. The CDR3 is CASSYSGPAYEQYF. The DNA for the CDR3 is TGTGCCAGCAGTTATTCCGGCCCTGCCTACGAGCAGTACTTC.

The gene calls are TRBV11-2 and TRBJ2-1; 9 bases are shared with TRBD1. CDR3 length: 16 residues. The V gene's germline CDR1 is SGHAT and CDR2 FQNNGV. The J segment lost 4 bases and the V segment lost 5 bases, leaving 9 bases of the junction unmatched. The CDR3 nucleotides read TGTGCCAGCAGCACCCCGACAGGGGGTAGTTACAATGAGCAGTTCTTC. It yields the protein CASSTPTGGSYNEQFF.

The V gene is TRBV20-1, the J gene TRBJ1-2; D remains ambiguous. The V gene lost 3 bases and the J gene lost 4 bases, with 6 bases spanning the gap. CDR1 is DFQATT and CDR2 is SNEGSKA in the germline V gene (reference sequence). This CDR3 is built from 11 residues. CDR3: CSARGAYGYTF. Written as DNA, the CDR3 is TGCAGTGCTAGGGGAGCCTATGGCTACACCTTC.

The chain uses TRBV18 and TRBJ2-1, with 8 nucleotides matching TRBD2. The junction had 8 bases not matched to a gene; V was cut back by 6 bases and J by 7 bases. Looked up from germline, CDR1 is KGHSH and CDR2 is LQKENI. This CDR3 is built from 14 residues. This CDR3 is CASSPGVAGNEQFF. The CDR3 DNA reads TGTGCCAGCTCCCCCGGGGTAGCGGGGAATGAGCAGTTCTTC.

This rearrangement joins TRBV3-1 to TRBJ1-4; the match to TRBD1 covers 10 bases. This CDR3 comprises 15 residues. With 5 bases clipped from V and 5 bases from J, the junction kept 5 bases outside the gene matches. CDR1 is LGHDT, CDR2 YNNKEL, per germline (reference sequence). The CDR3 sequence: CASSDRQGANEKLFF. CDR3 DNA: TGTGCCAGCAGCGACCGACAGGGGGCCAATGAAAAACTGTTTTTT.